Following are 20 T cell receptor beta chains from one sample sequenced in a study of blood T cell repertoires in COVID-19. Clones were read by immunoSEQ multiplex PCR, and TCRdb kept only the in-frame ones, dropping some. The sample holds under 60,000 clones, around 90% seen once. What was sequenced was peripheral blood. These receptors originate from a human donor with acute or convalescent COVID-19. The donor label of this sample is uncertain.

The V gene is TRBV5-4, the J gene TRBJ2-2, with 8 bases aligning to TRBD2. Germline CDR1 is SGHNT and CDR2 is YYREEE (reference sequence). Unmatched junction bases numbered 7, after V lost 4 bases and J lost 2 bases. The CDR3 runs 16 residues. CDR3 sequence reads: CASSGRVAGNTGELFF. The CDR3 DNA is TGTGCCAGCAGCGGGAGGGTAGCGGGAAACACCGGGGAGCTGTTTTTT.

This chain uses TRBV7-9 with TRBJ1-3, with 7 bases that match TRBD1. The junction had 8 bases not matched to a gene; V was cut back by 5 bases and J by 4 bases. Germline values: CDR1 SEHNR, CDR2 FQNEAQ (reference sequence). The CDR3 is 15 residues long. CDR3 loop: CASSPRTGWGNTIYF. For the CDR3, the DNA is TGTGCCAGCAGCCCGAGGACAGGCTGGGGAAACACCATATATTTT.

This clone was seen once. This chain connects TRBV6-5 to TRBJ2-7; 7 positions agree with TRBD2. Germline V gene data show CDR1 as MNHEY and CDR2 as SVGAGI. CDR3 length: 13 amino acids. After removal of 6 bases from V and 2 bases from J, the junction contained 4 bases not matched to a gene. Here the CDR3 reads CASSPGLPYEQYF. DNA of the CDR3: TGTGCCAGCAGCCCGGGACTACCCTACGAGCAGTACTTC.

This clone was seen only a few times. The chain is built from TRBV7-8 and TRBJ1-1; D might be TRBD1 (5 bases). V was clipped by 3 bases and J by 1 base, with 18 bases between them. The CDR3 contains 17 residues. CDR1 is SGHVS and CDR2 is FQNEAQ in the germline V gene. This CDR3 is CASSLGGRTPWNTEAFF. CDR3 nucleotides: TGTGCCAGCAGCTTGGGGGGTCGGACACCCTGGAACACTGAAGCTTTCTTT.

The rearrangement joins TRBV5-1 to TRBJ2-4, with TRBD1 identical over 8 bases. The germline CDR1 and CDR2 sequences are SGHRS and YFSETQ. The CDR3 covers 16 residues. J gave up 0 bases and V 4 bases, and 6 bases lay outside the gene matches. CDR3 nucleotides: TGCGCCAGCAGCCGTACAGGGGGTCTAGCCAAAAACATTCAGTACTTC. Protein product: CASSRTGGLAKNIQYF.

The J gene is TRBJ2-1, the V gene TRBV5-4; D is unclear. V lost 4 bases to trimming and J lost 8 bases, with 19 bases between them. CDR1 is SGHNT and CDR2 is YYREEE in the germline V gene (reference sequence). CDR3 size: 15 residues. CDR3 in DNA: TGTGCCAGCAGCCCCAGATCAGTCGCCCACGATGAGCAGTTCTTC. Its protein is CASSPRSVAHDEQFF.

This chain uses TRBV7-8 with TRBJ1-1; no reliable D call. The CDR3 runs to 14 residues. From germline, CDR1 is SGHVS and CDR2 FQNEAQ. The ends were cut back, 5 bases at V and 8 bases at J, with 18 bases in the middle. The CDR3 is CASSQDDFEREAFF. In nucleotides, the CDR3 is TGTGCCAGCAGCCAAGATGACTTCGAGAGGGAAGCTTTCTTT.

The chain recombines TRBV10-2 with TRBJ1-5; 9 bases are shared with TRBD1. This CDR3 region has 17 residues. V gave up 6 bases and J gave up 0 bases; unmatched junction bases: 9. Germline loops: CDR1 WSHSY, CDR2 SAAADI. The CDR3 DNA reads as TGCGCCAGCAGCTCCCCCGGGACAGGGAATAGCAATCAGCCCCAGCATTTT. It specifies CASSSPGTGNSNQPQHF.

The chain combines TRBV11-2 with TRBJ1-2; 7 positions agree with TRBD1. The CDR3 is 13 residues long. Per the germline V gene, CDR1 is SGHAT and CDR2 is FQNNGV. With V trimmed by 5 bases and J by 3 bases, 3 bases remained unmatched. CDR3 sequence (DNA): TGTGCCAGCAGCCCCGGACAGGACTATGGCTACACCTTC. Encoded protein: CASSPGQDYGYTF. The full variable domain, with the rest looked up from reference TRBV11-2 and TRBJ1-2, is EAGVAQSPRYKIIEKRQSVAFWCNPISGHATLYWYQQILGQGPKLLIQFQNNGVVDDSQLPKDRFSAERLKGVDSTLKIQPAKLEDSAVYLCASSPGQDYGYTFGSGTRLTVV.

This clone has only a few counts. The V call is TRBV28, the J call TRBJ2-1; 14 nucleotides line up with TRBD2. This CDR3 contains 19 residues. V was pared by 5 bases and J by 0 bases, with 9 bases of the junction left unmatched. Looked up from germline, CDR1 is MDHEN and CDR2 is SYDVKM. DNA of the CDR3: TGTGCCAGCAGTCCGGGGACTAGCGGGAGTTGGAGCTCCTACAATGAGCAGTTCTTC. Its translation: CASSPGTSGSWSSYNEQFF.

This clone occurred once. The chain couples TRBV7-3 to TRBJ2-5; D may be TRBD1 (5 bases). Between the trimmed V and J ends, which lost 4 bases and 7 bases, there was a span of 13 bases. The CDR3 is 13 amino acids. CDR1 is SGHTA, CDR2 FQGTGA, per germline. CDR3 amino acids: CASSSDSWGTQYF. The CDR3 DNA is TGTGCCAGCAGCTCCGACAGTTGGGGGACCCAGTACTTC.

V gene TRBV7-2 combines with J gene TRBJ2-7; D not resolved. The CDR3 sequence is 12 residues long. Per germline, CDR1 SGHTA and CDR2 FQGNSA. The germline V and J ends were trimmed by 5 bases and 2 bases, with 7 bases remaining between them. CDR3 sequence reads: CASSPPTYEQYF. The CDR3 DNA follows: TGTGCCAGCAGCCCCCCTACCTACGAGCAGTACTTC.

Here the CDR3 DNA reads TGCGCCAGCAGCCAGCTAGCTGGACTAGCGGGGGGGCCGGTACGGGAGACCCAGTACTTC. Translating it yields CASSQLAGLAGGPVRETQYF. This chain links TRBV4-1 with TRBJ2-5; 15 nucleotides line up with TRBD2. This CDR3 has 20 amino acids. The ends lost 3 bases at V and 5 bases at J; junction bases unmatched: 16. Germline values: CDR1 MGHRA, CDR2 YSYEKL.

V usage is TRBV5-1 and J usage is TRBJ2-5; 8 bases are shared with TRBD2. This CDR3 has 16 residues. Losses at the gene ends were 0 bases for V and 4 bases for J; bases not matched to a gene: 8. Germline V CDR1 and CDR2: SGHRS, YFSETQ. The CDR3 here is CASSLAGAGGSETQYF. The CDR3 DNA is TGCGCCAGCAGCTTGGCCGGGGCGGGAGGTTCAGAGACCCAGTACTTC.

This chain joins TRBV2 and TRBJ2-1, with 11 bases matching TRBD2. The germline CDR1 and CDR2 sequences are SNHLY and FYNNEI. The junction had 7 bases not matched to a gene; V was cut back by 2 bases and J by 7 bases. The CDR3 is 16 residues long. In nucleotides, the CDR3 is TGTGCCAGCAGTGAAAGTCGGGCTAGCGGGGGGAATGAGCAGTTCTTC. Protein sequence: CASSESRASGGNEQFF.

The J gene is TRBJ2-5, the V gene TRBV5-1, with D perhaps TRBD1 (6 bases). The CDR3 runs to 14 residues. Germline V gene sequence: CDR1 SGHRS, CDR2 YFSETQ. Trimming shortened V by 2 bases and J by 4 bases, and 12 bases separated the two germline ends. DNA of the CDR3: TGCGCCAGCAGCTTAGACGGACAGTTAGAGACCCAGTACTTC. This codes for CASSLDGQLETQYF. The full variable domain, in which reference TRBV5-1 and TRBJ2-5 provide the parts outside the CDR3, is KAGVTQTPRYLIKTRGQQVTLSCSPISGHRSVSWYQQTPGQGLQFLFEYFSETQRNKGNFPGRFSGRQFSNSRSEMNVSTLELGDSALYLCASSLDGQLETQYFGPGTRLLVL.

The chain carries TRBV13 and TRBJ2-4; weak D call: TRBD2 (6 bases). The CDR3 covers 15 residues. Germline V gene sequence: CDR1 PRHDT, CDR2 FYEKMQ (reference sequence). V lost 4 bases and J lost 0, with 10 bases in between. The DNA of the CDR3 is TGTGCCAGCAGCTCCCGGAGGGTAGCCAAAAACATTCAGTACTTC. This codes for CASSSRRVAKNIQYF.

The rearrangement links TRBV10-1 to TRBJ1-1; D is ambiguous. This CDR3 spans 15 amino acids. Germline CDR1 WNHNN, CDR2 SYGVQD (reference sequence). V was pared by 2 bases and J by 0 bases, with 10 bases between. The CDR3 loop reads CASSEASRMNTEAFF. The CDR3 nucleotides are TGCGCCAGCAGTGAGGCTAGCCGGATGAACACTGAAGCTTTCTTT.

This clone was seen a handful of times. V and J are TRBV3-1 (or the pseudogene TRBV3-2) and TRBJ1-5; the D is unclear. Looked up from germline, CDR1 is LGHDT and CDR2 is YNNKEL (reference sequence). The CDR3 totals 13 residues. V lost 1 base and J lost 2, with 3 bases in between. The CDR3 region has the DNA TGTGCCAGCAGCCAAGGGCGCAATCAGCCCCAGCATTTT. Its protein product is CASSQGRNQPQHF.

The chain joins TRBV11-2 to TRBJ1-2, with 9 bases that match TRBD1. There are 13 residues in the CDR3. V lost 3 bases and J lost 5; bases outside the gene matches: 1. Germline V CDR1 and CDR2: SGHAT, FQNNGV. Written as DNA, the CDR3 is TGTGCCAGCAGCTTCGGACAGGGGTATGGCTACACCTTC. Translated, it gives CASSFGQGYGYTF.